The TCR beta chain described here comes from a study of T and B cells in COVID-19 patients. Background on the study: COVID-19 patients gave peripheral blood either during active infection or after recovery. Regarding the study as a whole: Early severe-case samples and blood from mildly ill patients during symptoms were in short supply. Clonality of TRB repertoires was high in active COVID-19; recovery brought above-healthy diversity and richness.

Multiplex PCR with BIOMED2 TRB-A/B primer pools amplified TRB rearrangements. TCRdb used MiXCR to reprocess the multiplex PCR reads, holding one entry per CDR3 protein. The data show roughly 5,200 distinct CDR3 sequences, with 25% to 35% seen just once and around 5.4% held by the top ten. V lost 3 bases and J lost 2, with 21 bases in between. CDR1 and CDR2 from the germline V gene are SQVTM and ANQGSEA. CDR3 length: 17 residues. Each TRB amplification used roughly 250-550 ng of genomic DNA from blood. In its sample, this clonotype ranks as medium-sized. Its antigen remains unidentified. The rearrangement joins TRBV29-1 to TRBJ2-3, with TRBD2 as a possible D gene (7 bases). The receptor was derived from a human donor with active COVID-19. Sequenced sample: blood. The chain's CDR3 is CSVDGPLRGRSTDTQYF. The DNA for the CDR3 is TGCAGCGTTGATGGTCCCCTGCGGGGGCGGTCCACAGATACGCAGTATTTT.